This T cell receptor beta chain was captured by sequencing in a study of blood T cell repertoires in COVID-19. Per the original data handling: Estimated nucleated cell counts came from reference gene primer amplification. TCRdb's copy holds only in-frame clones and misses some; the assay was immunoSEQ multiplex PCR. That table is the source of V, J and clone size, and D and trimming were worked out from the DNA. Of 150,000 to 200,000 clones listed, more than 75% are singletons. All enrollees were roughly 18 to 89 years old and from roughly 22 US areas. V was pared by 5 bases and J by 5 bases, with 13 bases between. This CDR3 has 15 amino acids. Per germline, CDR1 LNHDA and CDR2 SQIVND (reference sequence).

The chain recombines TRBV19 with TRBJ1-6; tentatively, D is TRBD1 (5 bases). Sequenced material: PBMCs or T cells enriched from blood (not recorded which). The receptor was derived from a woman aged 45 to 65 with acute COVID-19. The CDR3 DNA reads TGTGCCAGTAGTCGGGCAGGGTGGGATAATTCACCCCTCCACTTT. Translation: CASSRAGWDNSPLHF.